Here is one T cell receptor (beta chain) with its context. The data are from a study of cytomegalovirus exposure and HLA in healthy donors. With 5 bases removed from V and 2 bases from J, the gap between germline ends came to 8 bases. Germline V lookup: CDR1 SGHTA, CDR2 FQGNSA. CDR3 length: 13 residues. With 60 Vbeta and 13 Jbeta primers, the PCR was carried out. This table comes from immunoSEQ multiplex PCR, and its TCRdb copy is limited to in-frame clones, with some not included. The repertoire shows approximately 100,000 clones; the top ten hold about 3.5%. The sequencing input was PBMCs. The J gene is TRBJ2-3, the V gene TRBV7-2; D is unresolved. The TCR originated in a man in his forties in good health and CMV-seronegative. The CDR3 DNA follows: TGTGCCAGCAGCCCAGGCCCCACAGATACGCAGTATTTT. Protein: CASSPGPTDTQYF.